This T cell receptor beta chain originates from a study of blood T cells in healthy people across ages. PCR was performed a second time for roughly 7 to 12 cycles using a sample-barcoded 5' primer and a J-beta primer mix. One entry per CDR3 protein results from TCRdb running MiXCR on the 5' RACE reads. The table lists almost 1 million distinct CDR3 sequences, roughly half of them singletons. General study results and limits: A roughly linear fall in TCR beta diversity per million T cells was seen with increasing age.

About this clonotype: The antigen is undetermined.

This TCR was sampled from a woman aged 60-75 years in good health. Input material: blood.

This CDR3 is CSARSAGTGQETQYF. CDR3 nucleotide sequence: TGCAGTGCTAGATCGGCCGGGACTGGTCAAGAGACCCAGTACTTC. The V gene is TRBV20-1, the J gene TRBJ2-5; perhaps TRBD2 as D (6 bases). V gave up 2 bases and J gave up 2 bases, with 15 bases separating them. Per the germline V gene, CDR1 is DFQATT and CDR2 is SNEGSKA (reference sequence). CDR3 length: 15 amino acids.